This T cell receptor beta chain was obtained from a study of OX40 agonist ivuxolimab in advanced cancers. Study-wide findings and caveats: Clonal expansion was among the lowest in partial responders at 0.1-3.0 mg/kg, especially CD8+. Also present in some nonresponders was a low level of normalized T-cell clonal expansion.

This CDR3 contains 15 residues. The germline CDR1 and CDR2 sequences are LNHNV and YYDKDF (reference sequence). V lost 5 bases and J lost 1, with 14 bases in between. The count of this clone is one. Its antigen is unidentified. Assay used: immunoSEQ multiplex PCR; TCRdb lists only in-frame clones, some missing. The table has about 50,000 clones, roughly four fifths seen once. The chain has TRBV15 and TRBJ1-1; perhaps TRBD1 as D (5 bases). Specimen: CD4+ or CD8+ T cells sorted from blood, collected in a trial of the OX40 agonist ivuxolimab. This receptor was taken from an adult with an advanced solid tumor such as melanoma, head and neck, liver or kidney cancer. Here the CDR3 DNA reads TGTGCCACCAGCTCCTGGGACGGACCGAACACTGAAGCTTTCTTT. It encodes CATSSWDGPNTEAFF.